Described below is a single TCR beta chain sequence and its context. The record originates from a study of OX40 agonist ivuxolimab in advanced cancers. V gave up 2 bases and J gave up 5 bases, with 11 bases separating them. Germline CDR1 ENHRY, CDR2 SYGVKD. The CDR3 extends over 14 amino acids. Profiling relied on immunoSEQ multiplex PCR, and the TCRdb table lists in-frame clones only, not all of them. The table includes fewer than 100,000 clones, more than 70% detected once. The J gene is TRBJ2-3, the V gene TRBV10-3; possible D gene TRBD2, 6 bases. This TCR was sampled from an adult with an advanced solid tumor such as melanoma, head and neck, liver or kidney cancer. This specimen was CD4+ or CD8+ T cells sorted from blood, taken in a trial of the OX40 agonist ivuxolimab. The CDR3 region is CAISEVSGGDTQYF. The DNA of the CDR3 is TGTGCCATCAGTGAGGTTAGCGGCGGAGATACGCAGTATTTT.